Below are 21 T cell receptor beta chains sequenced from a single sample in a study of blood T cell repertoires in COVID-19. Using immunoSEQ multiplex PCR, the repertoire was profiled, and TCRdb retains in-frame clones only, with some absent. The table includes approximately 210,000 clones, roughly 78% detected once. The sequenced sample consisted of peripheral blood. The source is a middle-aged woman with acute or convalescent COVID-19.

This chain uses TRBV6-6 with TRBJ2-5; tentatively, D is TRBD2 (7 bases). Trimming left V 2 bases short and J 5 bases short, with 12 bases between. CDR3 length: 14 amino acids. In germline, CDR1 is MNHNY, CDR2 SVGAGI (reference sequence). In DNA, the CDR3 is TGTGCCAGCAGTTACCCGGGGGGCGGGGAGACCCAGTACTTC. Translation: CASSYPGGGETQYF.

The gene calls are TRBV18 and TRBJ2-3; D perhaps matches TRBD1 (5 bases). The length of the CDR3 is 15 residues. Germline CDR1 reads KGHSH; CDR2 reads LQKENI. V lost 5 bases, J lost 1 base, and 13 bases lay in between. In nucleotides, the CDR3 is TGTGCCAGCTCAATAGGCGTCAGGGGCACAGATACGCAGTATTTT. This codes for CASSIGVRGTDTQYF.

The chain joins TRBV30 to TRBJ1-1, with 8 nucleotides matching TRBD1. CDR1 and CDR2 from the germline V gene are GTSNPN and SVGIG (reference sequence). The CDR3 covers 14 residues. J was trimmed by 7 bases and V by 5 bases; bases with no gene match: 12. Here the CDR3 DNA reads TGTGCCTGGGGTTATTACGGGACAGGACGTGAAGCTTTCTTT. This codes for CAWGYYGTGREAFF.

The chain is built from TRBV6-6 and TRBJ1-2, with D possibly being TRBD1 (6 bases). Germline CDR1 and CDR2: MNHNY and SVGAGI (reference sequence). The V and J ends lost 6 bases and 2 bases respectively, with 16 bases between them. CDR3 length: 15 amino acids. The CDR3 reads CASRPQGFANYGYTF. The CDR3 DNA follows: TGTGCCAGCAGGCCTCAGGGGTTCGCCAACTATGGCTACACCTTC.

The chain recombines TRBV7-9 with TRBJ2-7, with D maybe TRBD1 (6 bases). V was pared by 2 bases and J by 4 bases, with 12 bases between. Per germline, CDR1 SEHNR and CDR2 FQNEAQ (reference sequence). The CDR3 length is 14 residues. The CDR3 DNA follows: TGTGCCAGCAGCTTAAGGCAGGGGATATACGAGCAGTACTTC. Encoded protein: CASSLRQGIYEQYF.

The V and J genes are TRBV2 and TRBJ1-1, with a possible D match to TRBD1 (5 bases). Trimming took 7 bases from V and 3 from J, leaving 9 bases between them. This CDR3 comprises 12 residues. The V gene's germline CDR1 is SNHLY and CDR2 FYNNEI. The DNA for the CDR3 is TGTGCCAGCAATGGGGGGTACACTGAAGCTTTCTTT. It encodes CASNGGYTEAFF.

This chain connects TRBV7-2 to TRBJ2-3, with unresolved D. The V gene's germline CDR1 is SGHTA and CDR2 FQGNSA. The CDR3 is made up of 16 amino acids. V was cut by 5 bases and J by 1 base, with 16 bases left in between. For the CDR3, the DNA is TGTGCCAGCAGCCAAGTCCGGCTAGATGGCACAGATACGCAGTATTTT. Translated: CASSQVRLDGTDTQYF.

The chain uses TRBV4-1 and TRBJ2-3; 7 nucleotides agree with TRBD2. This CDR3 has 16 amino acids. V lost 2 bases and J lost 0; bases outside the gene matches: 5. Germline V gene sequence: CDR1 MGHRA, CDR2 YSYEKL. DNA of the CDR3: TGCGCCAGCAGCCAACAATGGACTAGGAGCACAGATACGCAGTATTTT. Translation gives CASSQQWTRSTDTQYF.

The rearrangement uses TRBV6-5 and TRBJ1-5, with a possible D match to TRBD1 (5 bases). Per germline, CDR1 MNHEY and CDR2 SVGAGI. The V gene lost 6 bases and the J gene lost 0 bases, with 12 bases spanning the gap. The CDR3 contains 15 residues. The CDR3 region is CASRTLGGSNQPQHF. CDR3 coding DNA: TGTGCCAGCAGAACCCTCGGGGGTAGCAATCAGCCCCAGCATTTT.

The chain is built from TRBV5-1 and TRBJ2-4; D is perhaps TRBD2 (7 bases). Trimming pared 0 bases from V and 0 bases from J, leaving 13 bases between. CDR3 size: 17 residues. Germline loops: CDR1 SGHRS, CDR2 YFSETQ. The CDR3 DNA is TGCGCCAGCAGCTTGGTCGGGGGGCTTGTAGCCAAAAACATTCAGTACTTC. It codes for CASSLVGGLVAKNIQYF.

The genes are TRBV19 and TRBJ1-2; D is unclear. The V gene's germline CDR1 is LNHDA and CDR2 SQIVND (reference sequence). Deletions cut 11 bases from V and 4 bases from J, with 17 bases between. The CDR3 sequence is 13 residues long. DNA of the CDR3: TGTGCCGCACACAGAAAAGAAAGCTATGGCTACACCTTC. The encoded protein is CAAHRKESYGYTF.

The chain joins TRBV27 to TRBJ2-7, with D uncertain. Per the germline V gene, CDR1 is MNHEY and CDR2 is SMNVEV (reference sequence). V shed 3 bases and J shed 3 bases, with 9 bases lying between them. The CDR3 runs 13 residues. CDR3 coding DNA: TGTGCCAGCAGTTTTGGCGCGGACTACGAGCAGTACTTC. Protein sequence: CASSFGADYEQYF.

This clone occurred once. The chain joins TRBV11-2 to TRBJ2-2; a weak D match, TRBD1 (5 bases). This CDR3 spans 15 amino acids. In germline, CDR1 is SGHAT, CDR2 FQNNGV. The V gene lost 4 bases and the J gene lost 4 bases, with 13 bases spanning the gap. CDR3 amino acids: CASSWGRLGTGELFF. In DNA, the CDR3 is TGTGCCAGCAGCTGGGGCCGGTTGGGCACCGGGGAGCTGTTTTTT.

The chain carries TRBV7-6 and TRBJ1-3; 7 bases align to TRBD1. The CDR3 has 19 amino acids. V gave up 1 base and J gave up 0 bases; unmatched junction bases: 12. Germline CDR1 reads SGHVS; CDR2 reads FNYEAQ. CDR3 sequence: CASSLVMVGRGHSGNTIYF. CDR3 sequence (DNA): TGTGCCAGCAGCTTAGTGATGGTCGGAAGGGGGCACTCTGGAAACACCATATATTTT.

This clone was seen a handful of times. The CDR3 spells CASSVDVAPSYNSPLHF. The CDR3, as DNA: TGTGCCAGCAGCGTAGATGTGGCCCCTTCTTATAATTCACCCCTCCACTTT. This chain links TRBV9 with TRBJ1-6, with D unclear. Germline-derived CDR1 and CDR2 are SGDLS and YYNGEE. Trimming removed 0 bases from V and 4 bases from J, with 14 bases in between. This CDR3 comprises 17 residues.

Note on this clone: The same CDR3 arises from other DNA sequences in this sample as well. CDR3 nucleotides: TGTGCCAGTAGTATTGGGACTAGCAGCTACAATGAGCAGTTCTTC. This translates into CASSIGTSSYNEQFF. The chain is built from TRBV19 and TRBJ2-1; TRBD2 matches at 9 bases. The CDR3 runs to 15 residues. V lost 3 bases to trimming and J lost 3 bases; unmatched junction nucleotides: 3. CDR1 and CDR2 from the germline V gene are LNHDA and SQIVND (reference sequence).

This sequence joins TRBV7-3 and TRBJ1-2; possibly TRBD1 for D (5 bases). Germline assignment: CDR1 SGHTA and CDR2 FQGTGA. The CDR3 has 16 amino acids. V was clipped by 0 bases and J by 4 bases, with 15 bases between them. The CDR3 DNA is TGTGCCAGCAGCTTAACCGGTATTTCGGGGGTCTATGGCTACACCTTC. Protein product: CASSLTGISGVYGYTF.

In its sample, this clone was seen a few times. The chain couples TRBV18 to TRBJ2-5; 7 bases are a match to TRBD1. Germline values: CDR1 KGHSH, CDR2 LQKENI. The CDR3 extends over 15 amino acids. J lost 2 bases, V lost 3 bases, and 6 bases had no gene match. CDR3 in amino acids: CASSPSGTVQETQYF. The CDR3 DNA is TGTGCCAGCTCACCCTCAGGGACAGTTCAAGAGACCCAGTACTTC.

The CDR3 protein is CASSPDVGSYNEQFF. CDR3 bases: TGTGCCAGCAGCCCTGACGTGGGGAGTTACAATGAGCAGTTCTTC. J is TRBJ2-1 and V is TRBV11-2; D perhaps matches TRBD2 (5 bases). The germline V and J ends were trimmed by 5 bases and 4 bases, with 15 bases remaining between them. There are 15 residues in the CDR3. The V gene's germline CDR1 is SGHAT and CDR2 FQNNGV.

This chain uses TRBV5-6 with TRBJ2-7; TRBD1 agrees at 8 bases. The CDR3 consists of 13 residues. Germline loops: CDR1 SGHDT, CDR2 YYEEEE. V dropped 7 bases and J dropped 3; count of bases not matched to a gene: 6. CDR3 sequence (DNA): TGTGCCAGCGGATGGACAGGGCGCTACGAGCAGTACTTC. Its protein is CASGWTGRYEQYF.

The J gene is TRBJ2-1, the V gene TRBV19; D not resolved. Per the germline V gene, CDR1 is LNHDA and CDR2 is SQIVND (reference sequence). CDR3 length: 11 amino acids. V lost 6 bases to trimming and J lost 8 bases, with 8 bases between them. The CDR3, as DNA: TGTGCCAGTAGCGACGGGTATGAGCAGTTCTTC. This codes for CASSDGYEQFF.